Each of the 27 T cell receptor beta chains below was sequenced from the same sample in a study of graft-versus-host responses after intestinal transplantation. TCRdb keeps only in-frame clones here, not all; method: immunoSEQ multiplex PCR. The profile shows under 20,000 clones, 85% to 95% of them singletons. The material was PBMCs, obtained 23 days after intestinal transplant. The receptors derive from a human patient who received an intestinal transplant, so some T cells may come from the graft donor.

The chain combines TRBV5-1 with TRBJ2-1, with 7 bases aligning to TRBD2. Germline values: CDR1 SGHRS, CDR2 YFSETQ. V lost 1 base and J lost 3; bases outside the gene matches: 7. The CDR3 runs to 16 residues. CDR3 in DNA: TGCGCCAGCAGCTTGTTTGGCGGGGACTACTACAATGAGCAGTTCTTC. Translating gives CASSLFGGDYYNEQFF.

The rearrangement links TRBV4-3 to TRBJ2-1; D gene uncertain. Per the germline V gene, CDR1 is LGHNA and CDR2 is YSLEER. The V and J ends lost 2 bases and 3 bases respectively, with 14 bases between them. This CDR3 spans 16 amino acids. CDR3 in amino acids: CASSQFRAESYNEQFF. The CDR3 coding sequence is TGCGCCAGCAGCCAATTTCGGGCGGAAAGCTACAATGAGCAGTTCTTC.

The J gene is TRBJ2-7, the V gene TRBV2, with 8 bases that match TRBD1. Trimming cost V 6 bases and J 4 bases; bases outside gene matches: 11. The CDR3 contains 15 residues. In germline, CDR1 is SNHLY, CDR2 FYNNEI. In DNA form, the CDR3 reads TGTGCCAGCAGCGCACCCCGGGACAGGCCTTACGAGCAGTACTTC. Protein product: CASSAPRDRPYEQYF. Together with reference TRBV2 and TRBJ2-7, the CDR3 gives the full variable domain: EPEVTQTPSHQVTQMGQEVILRCVPISNHLYFYWYRQILGQKVEFLVSFYNNEISEKSEIFDDQFSVERPDGSNFTLKIRSTKLEDSAMYFCASSAPRDRPYEQYFGPGTRLTVT.

The rearrangement uses TRBV11-3 and TRBJ2-2; TRBD1 agrees at 10 bases. The V segment lost 5 bases and the J segment 7 bases; nucleotides outside the gene matches: 7. Germline values: CDR1 SGHNT, CDR2 YENEEA. The CDR3 spans 15 residues. CDR3 region: CASSPRTGGVGELFF. The CDR3 DNA follows: TGTGCCAGCAGCCCAAGGACAGGGGGAGTCGGGGAGCTGTTTTTT.

This chain links TRBV15 with TRBJ2-1; 12 bases agree with TRBD2. V lost 7 bases to trimming and J lost 2 bases; unmatched junction nucleotides: 9. CDR3 size: 17 residues. Germline V gene data show CDR1 as LNHNV and CDR2 as YYDKDF (reference sequence). The CDR3 is CATKLAGGPPTYNEQFF. In DNA form, the CDR3 reads TGTGCCACCAAGCTAGCGGGAGGGCCGCCGACCTACAATGAGCAGTTCTTC.

The chain links TRBV11-2 to TRBJ2-3; D call uncertain. Per the germline V gene, CDR1 is SGHAT and CDR2 is FQNNGV. Trimming stripped 3 bases from V and 2 bases from J, with 15 bases between. CDR3 length equals 16 residues. DNA for the CDR3: TGTGCCAGCAGCTTTCCTTCACAGCGACTCACAGATACGCAGTATTTT. Translated: CASSFPSQRLTDTQYF.

The chain is built from TRBV7-2 and TRBJ2-7, with D maybe TRBD2 (6 bases). The length of the CDR3 is 16 residues. Germline CDR1 reads SGHTA; CDR2 reads FQGNSA. Trimming pared 5 bases from V and 4 bases from J, leaving 21 bases between. The CDR3 sequence is CASSLGWAGFGYEQYF. The CDR3 bases are TGTGCCAGCAGCCTGGGTTGGGCGGGATTTGGGTACGAGCAGTACTTC. Full variable domain (rest looked up from reference TRBV7-2 and TRBJ2-7): GAGVSQSPSNKVTEKGKDVELRCDPISGHTALYWYRQSLGQGLEFLIYFQGNSAPDKSGLPSDRFSAERTGGSVSTLTIQRTQQEDSAVYLCASSLGWAGFGYEQYFGPGTRLTVT.

The chain employs TRBV29-1 and TRBJ2-1; 7 nucleotides agree with TRBD1. The CDR3 consists of 18 residues. Germline V gene sequence: CDR1 SQVTM, CDR2 ANQGSEA. With V trimmed by 4 bases and J by 5 bases, 20 bases remained unmatched. Here the CDR3 DNA reads TGCAGCGTTGGAATTCCTGATTTGACAGGGCCACCTCACAATGAGCAGTTCTTC. Translation gives CSVGIPDLTGPPHNEQFF.

In this sample, this clone turned up a few times. The V and J genes are TRBV28 and TRBJ2-1; 11 bases fit TRBD2. Germline lookup yields CDR1 MDHEN and CDR2 SYDVKM. This CDR3 is 14 amino acids long. Losses at the gene ends were 7 bases for V and 4 bases for J; bases not matched to a gene: 3. The CDR3: CASTGLAAYNEQFF. The CDR3 DNA is TGTGCCAGCACGGGACTAGCGGCGTACAATGAGCAGTTCTTC. Variable domain in full (rest from reference TRBV28 and TRBJ2-1): DVKVTQSSRYLVKRTGEKVFLECVQDMDHENMFWYRQDPGLGLRLIYFSYDVKMKEKGDIPEGYSVSREKKERFSLILESASTNQTSMYLCASTGLAAYNEQFFGPGTRLTVL.

The chain carries TRBV7-9 and TRBJ2-2; D ambiguous. The CDR3 covers 12 residues. The V and J ends lost 3 bases and 8 bases respectively, with 7 bases between them. Germline V gives CDR1 SEHNR, CDR2 FQNEAQ (reference sequence). The CDR3 sequence: CASSFSGGELFF. The CDR3 DNA reads TGTGCCAGCAGCTTCTCCGGGGGGGAGCTGTTTTTT.

The rearrangement joins TRBV28 to TRBJ2-7; maybe TRBD2 (6 bases). The CDR3 has 15 residues. Trimming removed 5 bases at V and 0 bases at J, with 14 bases between. Germline CDR1 reads MDHEN; CDR2 reads SYDVKM. The CDR3 reads CASSAERANSYEQYF. The CDR3 DNA sequence: TGTGCCAGCAGTGCCGAGCGGGCCAACTCCTACGAGCAGTACTTC.

This clone occurred a few times. V gene TRBV6-6 combines with J gene TRBJ1-1; the D is unclear. Germline V lookup: CDR1 MNHNY, CDR2 SVGAGI (reference sequence). The CDR3 consists of 15 residues. The ends were cut back, 0 bases at V and 4 bases at J, with 12 bases in the middle. Here the CDR3 DNA reads TGTGCCAGCAGTTACTCAAATGGGCCAACCACTGAAGCTTTCTTT. Translated: CASSYSNGPTTEAFF.

The chain links TRBV5-6 to TRBJ2-7, with D possibly TRBD1 on 6 matching bases. The CDR3 is 13 residues long. V dropped 0 bases and J dropped 3 bases, with 7 bases sitting between them. Germline V gene data show CDR1 as SGHDT and CDR2 as YYEEEE. The CDR3 nucleotides are TGTGCCAGCAGCTTGGGGGACATCTACGAGCAGTACTTC. Protein sequence: CASSLGDIYEQYF. The variable domain in full, completed from reference TRBV5-6 and TRBJ2-7, reads DAGVTQSPTHLIKTRGQQVTLRCSPKSGHDTVSWYQQALGQGPQFIFQYYEEEERQRGNFPDRFSGHQFPNYSSELNVNALLLGDSALYLCASSLGDIYEQYFGPGTRLTVT.

V gene TRBV5-5 combines with J gene TRBJ2-7, with a weak D call TRBD1 (7 bases). Trimming shortened V by 3 bases and J by 3 bases, and 13 bases separated the two germline ends. In germline, CDR1 is SGHKS, CDR2 YYEKEE (reference sequence). The CDR3 is made up of 14 amino acids. CDR3 residues: CASSSAGQIYEQYF. As DNA, the CDR3 is TGTGCCAGCAGCTCCGCGGGACAGATCTACGAGCAGTACTTC.

The chain recombines TRBV29-1 with TRBJ2-7; D possibly matches TRBD1 or TRBD2 (6 bases each). This CDR3 is 13 amino acids long. CDR1 and CDR2 (germline): SQVTM, ANQGSEA. With 3 bases removed from V and 4 bases from J, the gap between germline ends came to 13 bases. The CDR3 region is CSVDWGAGYEQYF. CDR3 sequence (DNA): TGCAGCGTTGATTGGGGGGCTGGATACGAGCAGTACTTC.

This chain uses TRBV6-5 with TRBJ1-1; D is possibly TRBD1 (5 bases). Germline assignment: CDR1 MNHEY and CDR2 SVGAGI. V was pared by 5 bases and J by 0 bases, with 7 bases between. The CDR3 is made up of 13 amino acids. DNA of the CDR3: TGTGCCAGCAGTGTGACAGTGAACACTGAAGCTTTCTTT. Translated: CASSVTVNTEAFF.

This chain uses TRBV7-6 with TRBJ2-3, with D unclear. The CDR3 covers 14 residues. The germline V and J ends were trimmed by 4 bases and 2 bases, with 10 bases remaining between them. Germline CDR1 reads SGHVS; CDR2 reads FNYEAQ. CDR3 sequence reads: CASSSRASTDTQYF. The DNA for the CDR3 is TGTGCCAGCAGCTCCCGGGCCTCCACAGATACGCAGTATTTT.

About this clone: Other DNA sequences in the sample encode the same CDR3. This chain uses TRBV5-1 with TRBJ2-7; a weak D match, TRBD2 (6 bases). CDR1 and CDR2 (germline): SGHRS, YFSETQ. CDR3 length: 13 residues. Trimming took 0 bases from V and 3 from J, leaving 7 bases between them. The DNA for the CDR3 is TGCGCCAGCAGCTTGGCCGGGAGCTACGAGCAGTACTTC. Encoded protein: CASSLAGSYEQYF.

In DNA form, the CDR3 reads TGTGCCAGCAGCTTTGGGGACGGATCCGCCTACGAGCAGTACTTC. Encoded protein: CASSFGDGSAYEQYF. The chain carries TRBV7-2 and TRBJ2-7; the D gene could be TRBD1 or TRBD2 (5 bases each). Germline assignment: CDR1 SGHTA and CDR2 FQGNSA. There are 15 residues in the CDR3. Trimming took 3 bases from V and 2 from J, leaving 14 bases between them.

The chain is built from TRBV12-5 and TRBJ1-2; 11 bases agree with TRBD1. V lost 2 bases, J lost 0 bases, and 11 bases stayed unmatched. The CDR3 contains 19 residues. Germline V gene lookup returns CDR1 LGHNT and CDR2 FRNRAP. The CDR3, as DNA: TGTGCTAGTGGTTTGATGACCGGGACAGGGGGAATCGCTAACTATGGCTACACCTTC. This codes for CASGLMTGTGGIANYGYTF.

V and J are TRBV5-3 and TRBJ1-1, with 8 bases fitting TRBD1. TRBV5-3 is known as an ORF, though its function is uncertain. The V and J ends lost 1 base and 6 bases, in that order; junction bases with no gene match: 14. The CDR3 spans 17 residues. CDR3 region: CARSLFFWEGTGPEAFF. The CDR3, as DNA: TGTGCCAGAAGCTTGTTTTTTTGGGAAGGGACAGGCCCTGAAGCTTTCTTT.

This chain joins TRBV7-2 and TRBJ2-7; TRBD2 is a possible D gene (6 bases). Per germline, CDR1 SGHTA and CDR2 FQGNSA. This CDR3 contains 14 residues. V was trimmed by 4 bases and J by 4 bases, leaving 14 bases between them. In nucleotides, the CDR3 is TGTGCCAGCAGCTCACCGGGACTCCTATACGAGCAGTACTTC. It is translated as CASSSPGLLYEQYF.

The gene calls are TRBV4-1 and TRBJ2-2; D is perhaps TRBD1 or TRBD2 (6 bases each). This CDR3 is 15 amino acids long. Germline-derived CDR1 and CDR2 are MGHRA and YSYEKL. The germline V and J ends were trimmed by 4 bases and 4 bases, with 13 bases remaining between them. CDR3: CASSRTGAGTGELFF. The CDR3, as DNA: TGCGCCAGCAGCCGTACGGGGGCGGGCACCGGGGAGCTGTTTTTT.

This chain connects TRBV9 to TRBJ2-3; 11 bases align to TRBD2. Germline assignment: CDR1 SGDLS and CDR2 YYNGEE. Unmatched junction bases numbered 5, after V lost 0 bases and J lost 5 bases. The CDR3 sequence is 16 residues long. The chain's CDR3 is CASSVELAGGRDTQYF. CDR3 nucleotides: TGTGCCAGCAGCGTAGAGTTAGCGGGAGGGAGAGATACGCAGTATTTT. Based on the CDR3 plus reference TRBV9 and TRBJ2-3, the full variable domain is DSGVTQTPKHLITATGQRVTLRCSPRSGDLSVYWYQQSLDQGLQFLIQYYNGEERAKGNILERFSAQQFPDLHSELNLSSLELGDSALYFCASSVELAGGRDTQYFGPGTRLTVL.

This clone was counted a single time. V and J are TRBV27 and TRBJ2-3; the D gene is possibly TRBD1 (6 bases). Looked up from germline, CDR1 is MNHEY and CDR2 is SMNVEV (reference sequence). V shed 2 bases and J shed 3 bases, with 6 bases lying between them. CDR3 length equals 13 residues. The CDR3 is CASSLRGTDTQYF. The CDR3 bases are TGTGCCAGCAGTTTAAGGGGGACAGATACGCAGTATTTT.

This clone appeared a few times. The rearrangement joins TRBV7-2 to TRBJ2-3, with 8 bases aligning to TRBD2. Germline V lookup: CDR1 SGHTA, CDR2 FQGNSA. The CDR3 is 19 amino acids. V lost 0 bases and J lost 2; bases outside the gene matches: 13. The CDR3 DNA reads as TGTGCCAGCAGCTTAGCGAGGAGCGGGAGCCTCCCATTCACAGATACGCAGTATTTT. Amino acid sequence: CASSLARSGSLPFTDTQYF.

The rearrangement uses TRBV28 and TRBJ1-1; tentative D call: TRBD1 (5 bases). V lost 8 bases, J lost 2 bases, and 12 bases lay in between. This CDR3 contains 13 residues. Germline assignment: CDR1 MDHEN and CDR2 SYDVKM. The CDR3 sequence is CASSWGENTEAFF. CDR3 DNA sequence: TGTGCCAGCTCGTGGGGGGAAAACACTGAAGCTTTCTTT.